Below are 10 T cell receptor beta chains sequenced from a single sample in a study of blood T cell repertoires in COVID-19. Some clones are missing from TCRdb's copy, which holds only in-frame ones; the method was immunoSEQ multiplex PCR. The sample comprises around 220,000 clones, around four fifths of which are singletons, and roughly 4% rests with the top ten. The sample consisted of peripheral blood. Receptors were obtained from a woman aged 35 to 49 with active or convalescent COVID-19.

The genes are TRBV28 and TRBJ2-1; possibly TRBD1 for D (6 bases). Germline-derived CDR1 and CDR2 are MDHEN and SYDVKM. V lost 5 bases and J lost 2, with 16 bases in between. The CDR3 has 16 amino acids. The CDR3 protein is CASSISQGITYNEQFF. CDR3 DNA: TGTGCCAGCAGTATCTCACAGGGAATAACCTACAATGAGCAGTTCTTC. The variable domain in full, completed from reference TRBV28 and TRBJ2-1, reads DVKVTQSSRYLVKRTGEKVFLECVQDMDHENMFWYRQDPGLGLRLIYFSYDVKMKEKGDIPEGYSVSREKKERFSLILESASTNQTSMYLCASSISQGITYNEQFFGPGTRLTVL.

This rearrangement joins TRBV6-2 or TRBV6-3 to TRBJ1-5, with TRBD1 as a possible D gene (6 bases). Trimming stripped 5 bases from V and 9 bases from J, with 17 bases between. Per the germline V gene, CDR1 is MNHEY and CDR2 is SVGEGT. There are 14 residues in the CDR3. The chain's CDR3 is CASSRRGGGLPQHF. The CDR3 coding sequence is TGTGCCAGCAGTCGTCGGGGGGGCGGGCTGCCCCAGCATTTT.

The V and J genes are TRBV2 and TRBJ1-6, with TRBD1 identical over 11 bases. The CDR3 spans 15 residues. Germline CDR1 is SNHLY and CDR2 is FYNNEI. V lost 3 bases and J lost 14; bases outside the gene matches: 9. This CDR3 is CASSDSGTGGLSLHF. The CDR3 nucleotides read TGTGCCAGCAGTGACTCAGGGACAGGGGGTCTATCCCTCCACTTT.

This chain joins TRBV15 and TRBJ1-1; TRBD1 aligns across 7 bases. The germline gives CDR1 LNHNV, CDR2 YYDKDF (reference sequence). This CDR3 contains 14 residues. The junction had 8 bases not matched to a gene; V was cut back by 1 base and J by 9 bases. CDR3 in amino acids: CATSRVRDRDKAFF. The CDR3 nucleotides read TGTGCCACCAGCAGAGTGCGCGACAGGGACAAAGCTTTCTTT.

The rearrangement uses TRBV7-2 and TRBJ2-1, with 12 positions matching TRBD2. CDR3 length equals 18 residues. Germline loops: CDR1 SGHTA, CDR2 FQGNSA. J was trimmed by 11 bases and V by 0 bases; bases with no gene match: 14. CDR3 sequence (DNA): TGTGCCAGCAGCTTAGCCCTTCTAACTAGCGGGGGGTCGGGTAAGCAGTTCTTC. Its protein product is CASSLALLTSGGSGKQFF.

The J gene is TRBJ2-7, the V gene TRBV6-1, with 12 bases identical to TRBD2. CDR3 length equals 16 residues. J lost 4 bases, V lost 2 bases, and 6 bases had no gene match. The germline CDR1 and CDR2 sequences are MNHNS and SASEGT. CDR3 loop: CASSEPGLAGSYEQYF. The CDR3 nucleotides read TGTGCCAGCAGTGAACCTGGACTAGCGGGGTCGTACGAGCAGTACTTC.

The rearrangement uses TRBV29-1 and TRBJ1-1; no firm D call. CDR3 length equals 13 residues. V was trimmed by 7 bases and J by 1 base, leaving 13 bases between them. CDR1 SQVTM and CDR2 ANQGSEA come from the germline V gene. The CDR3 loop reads CSAVNVENTEAFF. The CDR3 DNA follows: TGCAGCGCCGTTAACGTAGAGAACACTGAAGCTTTCTTT.

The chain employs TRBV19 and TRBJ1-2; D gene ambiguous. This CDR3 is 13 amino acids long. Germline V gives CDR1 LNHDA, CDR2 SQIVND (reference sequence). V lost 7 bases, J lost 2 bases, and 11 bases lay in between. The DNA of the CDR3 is TGTGCCAGTACCCTAGCGGAGAACTATGGCTACACCTTC. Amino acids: CASTLAENYGYTF.

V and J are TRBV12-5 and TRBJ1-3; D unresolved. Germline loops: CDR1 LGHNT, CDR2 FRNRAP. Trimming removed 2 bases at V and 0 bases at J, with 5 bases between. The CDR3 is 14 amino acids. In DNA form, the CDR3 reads TGTGCTAGTGGTTTGAAAGCCTCTGGAAACACCATATATTTT. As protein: CASGLKASGNTIYF.

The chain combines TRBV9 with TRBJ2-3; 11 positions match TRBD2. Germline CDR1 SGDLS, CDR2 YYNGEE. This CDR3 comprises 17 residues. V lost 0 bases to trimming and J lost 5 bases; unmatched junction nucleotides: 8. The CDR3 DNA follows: TGTGCCAGCAGCGTAGCTACGACTAGCGGGGCCTTAGATACGCAGTATTTT. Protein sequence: CASSVATTSGALDTQYF.